The clone carrying this T cell receptor (beta chain) was detected only once. The table came from immunoSEQ multiplex PCR; TCRdb's copy has only in-frame clones and leaves some out. The sample lists 350,000 or so clones, around 88% occurring once. The CDR3 totals 15 residues. Trimming removed 7 bases at V and 1 base at J, with 17 bases between. The germline CDR1 and CDR2 sequences are SGHRS and YFSETQ. The data originate from a study of blood T cell repertoires in COVID-19. The TCR comes from a woman aged 25-40 years with COVID-19, enrolled during active disease. This chain uses TRBV5-1 with TRBJ1-1; the D gene is possibly TRBD1 (6 bases). The sample comprised peripheral blood. The CDR3 protein is CASGGSGRGNTEAFF. DNA for the CDR3: TGCGCCAGCGGGGGCTCAGGGAGAGGGAACACTGAAGCTTTCTTT.